This is a list of T cell receptor beta chains from one sample in a study of OX40 agonist ivuxolimab in advanced cancers. TCRdb's table, derived via immunoSEQ multiplex PCR, lists solely in-frame clones and lacks some. The sample consists of about 20,000 clones, around nine tenths of them appearing once. Source: CD4+ or CD8+ T cells sorted from blood, taken in a trial of the OX40 agonist ivuxolimab. The receptors were gathered from an adult with an advanced solid tumor such as melanoma, head and neck, liver or kidney cancer. Each CDR3 is given with its conserved first and last residue. D genes are given only for firm matches. Size is omitted from some rows. Given values are once, few, many or a class for expanded clones.

D: -
V: TRBV7-8
J: TRBJ2-5
size: once
DNA: TGTGCCAGCAGCAGAGGTCAACGCGGAAAAGAGACCCAGTACTTC
CDR3: CASSRGQRGKETQYF

D: -
V: TRBV29-1
J: TRBJ1-2
size: -
DNA: TGCAGCGTTGAACGGGGGAAGGCTAACTATGGCTACACCTTC
CDR3: CSVERGKANYGYTF

D: -
V: TRBV7-9
J: TRBJ2-3
size: -
DNA: TGTGCCAGCAGCTTAGCGCCTGGGGGCACAGATACGCAGTATTTT
CDR3: CASSLAPGGTDTQYF

D: TRBD1
V: TRBV7-9
J: TRBJ2-7
size: -
DNA: TGTGCCAGCAGCGCGCGACAGGGTTTGTGGTACGAGCAGTACTTC
CDR3: CASSARQGLWYEQYF

D: -
V: TRBV4-1
J: TRBJ1-4
size: -
DNA: TGCGCCAGCAGCCAAGATCGCGGCATGACTAATGAAAAACTGTTTTTT
CDR3: CASSQDRGMTNEKLFF

D: -
V: TRBV15
J: TRBJ2-7
size: -
DNA: TGTGCCACCAGCTCCAGAGCAACATACGAGCAGTACTTC
CDR3: CATSSRATYEQYF

D: -
V: TRBV5-5
J: TRBJ2-7
size: -
DNA: TGTGCCAGCAGCTTGACAGGCGTGGGATACGAGCAGTACTTC
CDR3: CASSLTGVGYEQYF

D: -
V: TRBV11-2
J: TRBJ2-2
size: -
DNA: TGTGCCAGCAGTCCGCTTAAGGGACAACAGAACACCGGGGAGCTGTTTTTT
CDR3: CASSPLKGQQNTGELFF

D: -
V: TRBV27
J: TRBJ1-2
size: -
DNA: TGTGCCAGCAGACAAGGGCAGGCCTATGGCTACACCTTC
CDR3: CASRQGQAYGYTF

D: -
V: TRBV30
J: TRBJ2-7
size: few
DNA: TGTGCCTGGAGTAGCGGGCCCTACGAGCAGTACTTC
CDR3: CAWSSGPYEQYF

D: TRBD2
V: TRBV6-5
J: TRBJ2-3
size: -
DNA: TGTGCCAGCAGTTACTCGAGGATAGCGGGGGCAGATACGCAGTATTTT
CDR3: CASSYSRIAGADTQYF

D: -
V: TRBV5-4
J: TRBJ1-6
size: once
DNA: TGTGCCAGCAGCTCGGGTAAGGGTCGGAATTCACCCCTCCACTTT
CDR3: CASSSGKGRNSPLHF

D: TRBD2
V: TRBV10-2
J: TRBJ2-7
size: -
DNA: TGCGCCAGCAGTGAGCCGACTAGCGGTCATTCCTACGAGCAGTACTTC
CDR3: CASSEPTSGHSYEQYF

D: -
V: TRBV11-3
J: TRBJ2-7
size: hyperexpanded
DNA: TGTGCCAGCAGCGTCGGACAGCCTGGCTCCTACGAGCAGTACTTC
CDR3: CASSVGQPGSYEQYF

D: -
V: TRBV25-1
J: TRBJ2-5
size: -
DNA: TGTGCCAGCAGTGAATACCAAGAGACCCAGTACTTC
CDR3: CASSEYQETQYF

D: TRBD1
V: TRBV5-6
J: TRBJ2-3
size: -
DNA: TGTGCCAGCAGCCGAATGCAGGGGGTCACAGATACGCAGTATTTT
CDR3: CASSRMQGVTDTQYF

D: TRBD2
V: TRBV4-1
J: TRBJ2-2
size: -
DNA: TGCGCCAGCAGCCAAGAGCTAGCGGGGGGGCCAGCCGGGGAGCTGTTTTTT
CDR3: CASSQELAGGPAGELFF

D: -
V: TRBV5-1
J: TRBJ2-7
size: -
DNA: TGCGCCAGCAGCGTCGACCCACTCACCTACGAGCAGTACTTC
CDR3: CASSVDPLTYEQYF

D: -
V: TRBV7-9
J: TRBJ1-6
size: few
DNA: TGTGCCAGCAGCTCTATAGGCGGCAATTCACCCCTCCACTTT
CDR3: CASSSIGGNSPLHF

D: -
V: TRBV25-1
J: TRBJ1-1
size: -
DNA: TGTGCCAGCAGTGAATATACGGGGATGAACACTGAAGCTTTCTTT
CDR3: CASSEYTGMNTEAFF

D: -
V: TRBV18
J: TRBJ1-4
size: -
DNA: TGTGCCAGCTCACCCAAAGTCGGGGTGGTTAATGAAAAACTGTTTTTT
CDR3: CASSPKVGVVNEKLFF

D: -
V: TRBV6-5
J: TRBJ1-2
size: -
DNA: TGTGCCAGCAGTTACTCACCGGGAGAGTACTATGGCTACACCTTC
CDR3: CASSYSPGEYYGYTF

D: -
V: TRBV11-2
J: TRBJ2-5
size: -
DNA: TGTGCCAGCAGCTCCCTCAGCGAGGGACAAGAGACCCAGTACTTC
CDR3: CASSSLSEGQETQYF

D: -
V: TRBV19
J: TRBJ1-1
size: once
DNA: TGTGCCAGTAGTATTACAGGCGGGACTGAAGCTTTCTTT
CDR3: CASSITGGTEAFF

D: -
V: TRBV19
J: TRBJ1-3
size: few
DNA: TGTGCCAGTAGTATATATGGAGCGAGCTCTGGAAACACCATATATTTT
CDR3: CASSIYGASSGNTIYF

D: -
V: TRBV7-9
J: TRBJ2-3
size: -
DNA: TGTGCCAGCAGCTTACTAGGCCTGGATAGCACAGATACGCAGTATTTT
CDR3: CASSLLGLDSTDTQYF

D: -
V: TRBV7-9
J: TRBJ2-2
size: -
DNA: TGTGCCAGCATCGGGCTCCCGAACACCGGGGAGCTGTTTTTT
CDR3: CASIGLPNTGELFF

D: TRBD1
V: TRBV6-4
J: TRBJ1-5
size: few
DNA: TGTGCCAGCAGTCCGACAGGGAATCAGCCCCAGCATTTT
CDR3: CASSPTGNQPQHF

D: -
V: TRBV30
J: TRBJ2-7
size: -
DNA: TGTGCCTGGAGTGTCGGGGGAACGACCTACGAGCAGTACTTC
CDR3: CAWSVGGTTYEQYF

D: TRBD1
V: TRBV28
J: TRBJ2-1
size: -
DNA: TGTGCCAGTGGGCTTGAGACAGGGGTAACCTACAATGAGCAGTTCTTC
CDR3: CASGLETGVTYNEQFF

D: -
V: TRBV7-2
J: TRBJ2-7
size: -
DNA: TGTGCCAGCAGCCGAGCCTCCGAGCAGTACTTC
CDR3: CASSRASEQYF

D: -
V: TRBV5-6
J: TRBJ2-7
size: -
DNA: TGTGCCAGCGGTAAGAGCTCCTACGAGCAGTACTTC
CDR3: CASGKSSYEQYF

D: -
V: TRBV11-2
J: TRBJ2-7
size: few
DNA: TGTGCCAGCAGCCCCGGGGAAACCTACGAGCAGTACTTC
CDR3: CASSPGETYEQYF

D: -
V: TRBV27
J: TRBJ1-5
size: -
DNA: TGTGCCAGCAGTTTAGAGGCAGGGCTTCAGCCCCAGCATTTT
CDR3: CASSLEAGLQPQHF

D: TRBD2
V: TRBV7-3
J: TRBJ2-5
size: medium-sized
DNA: TGTGCCAGCAGCCAGGGACTAGCGGGGGAGAACCCGTACCAAGAGACCCAGTACTTC
CDR3: CASSQGLAGENPYQETQYF

D: -
V: TRBV4-1
J: TRBJ2-5
size: -
DNA: TGCGCCAGCAGCGGCTCTGCGACAAGCCAAGAGACCCAGTACTTC
CDR3: CASSGSATSQETQYF

D: -
V: TRBV2
J: TRBJ2-2
size: -
DNA: TGTGCCAGCACGTCATCAGGGACCACCGGGGAGCTGTTTTTT
CDR3: CASTSSGTTGELFF

D: -
V: TRBV7-8
J: TRBJ2-3
size: -
DNA: TGTGCCAGCAGCTTGGCTGCCGTCACAGATGGTACGCAGTATTTT
CDR3: CASSLAAVTDGTQYF

D: TRBD2
V: TRBV18
J: TRBJ2-5
size: -
DNA: TGTGCCAGCTCACCATTTCTTTCTAGCGGGGGCCCGGGGACCCAGTACTTC
CDR3: CASSPFLSSGGPGTQYF

D: TRBD1
V: TRBV6-1
J: TRBJ1-4
size: once
DNA: TGTGCCAGCAGTGAAGGCAGGGGGGTTGAAAAACTGTTTTTT
CDR3: CASSEGRGVEKLFF

D: -
V: TRBV30
J: TRBJ1-4
size: -
DNA: TGTGCCTGGAGCCCGGAAGGGGATAGACTGTTTTTT
CDR3: CAWSPEGDRLFF

D: -
V: TRBV27
J: TRBJ2-7
size: -
DNA: TGTGCCAGCAGTACGACTAGGGTAGGGTACGAGCAGTACTTC
CDR3: CASSTTRVGYEQYF

D: -
V: TRBV12-2
J: TRBJ2-1
size: -
DNA: TGTGCAAGTCGTTTTACTATTAAGCGGCATGAGCAGTTCTTC
CDR3: CASRFTIKRHEQFF

D: -
V: TRBV6-5
J: TRBJ1-2
size: -
DNA: TGTGCCAGCAGTTACACCCAGGTCGCGGGCTACACCTTC
CDR3: CASSYTQVAGYTF

D: -
V: TRBV30
J: TRBJ1-1
size: -
DNA: TGTGCCTGGGGAACCCCAGGGGTAGAAGCTTTCTTT
CDR3: CAWGTPGVEAFF

D: TRBD1
V: TRBV30
J: TRBJ2-2
size: -
DNA: TGTGCCTGGGCCTTACAGGGGGTCGTTCCCACCGGGGAGCTGTTTTTT
CDR3: CAWALQGVVPTGELFF

D: -
V: TRBV11-2
J: TRBJ2-7
size: -
DNA: TGTGCCAGCAGCTTAGGTATAACCTACGAGCAGTACTTC
CDR3: CASSLGITYEQYF

D: -
V: TRBV5-1
J: TRBJ1-2
size: -
DNA: TGCGCCAGCAGCTTGTCCCCAGGTCGCGGCTACACCTTC
CDR3: CASSLSPGRGYTF

D: -
V: TRBV10-2
J: TRBJ2-3
size: -
DNA: TGCGCCAGCAGTGAGATGAGGGGGGCGGCAGATACGCAGTATTTT
CDR3: CASSEMRGAADTQYF

D: -
V: TRBV7-8
J: TRBJ2-3
size: once
DNA: TGTGCCAGCAGCTTAGAAGTAGATACGCAGTATTTT
CDR3: CASSLEVDTQYF

D: -
V: TRBV4-1
J: TRBJ2-1
size: -
DNA: TGCGCCAGCAGCCAATTCACGGCTGAGGGTTGGTACAATGAGCAGTTCTTC
CDR3: CASSQFTAEGWYNEQFF

D: -
V: TRBV10-2
J: TRBJ2-7
size: -
DNA: TGCGCCACTCTGGGACTCCTCTCCTACGAGCAGTACTTC
CDR3: CATLGLLSYEQYF

D: -
V: TRBV4-1
J: TRBJ1-4
size: -
DNA: TGCGCCAGCAGCCAAGTGGGACTCCGTAATGAAAAACTGTTTTTT
CDR3: CASSQVGLRNEKLFF

D: -
V: TRBV30
J: TRBJ2-3
size: -
DNA: TGTGCCTGGAGTGTACTCGGGGGAGGCACAGATACGCAGTATTTT
CDR3: CAWSVLGGGTDTQYF

D: TRBD1
V: TRBV11-2
J: TRBJ2-7
size: -
DNA: TGTGCCAGCAGCTCTACCGGGACAGCGGCTTACGAGCAGTACTTC
CDR3: CASSSTGTAAYEQYF